Below are 10 T cell receptor beta chains sequenced from a single sample in a study of T-cell reconstitution after alpha-beta-depleted transplantation in children. Preparation of the TCRbeta library was carried out with unique molecular identifiers. TCRdb used MiXCR to reprocess the PCR reads, holding one entry per CDR3 protein. The sample yields fewer than 350,000 distinct CDR3 sequences, about 9.4% seen once. Sequencing used PBMCs, obtained before TCRalphabeta/CD19-depleted stem cell transplant. These receptors all stem from a boy under two years old with acute myeloid leukemia, due to receive a stem cell transplant.

This clonotype occurred many times. This rearrangement joins TRBV28 to TRBJ2-5, with 7 bases matching TRBD1. CDR1 and CDR2 (germline): MDHEN, SYDVKM. The CDR3 extends over 17 amino acids. Trimming took 4 bases from V and 2 from J; bases not matched to a gene: 13. The chain's CDR3 is CASSSPPLGTAQETQYF. In nucleotides, the CDR3 is TGTGCCAGCAGTTCGCCCCCCCTTGGGACAGCTCAAGAGACCCAGTACTTC.

This sequence joins TRBV7-2 and TRBJ2-1; 8 nucleotides agree with TRBD2. The ends lost 2 bases at V and 7 bases at J; junction bases unmatched: 10. The CDR3 runs to 16 residues. Germline assignment: CDR1 SGHTA and CDR2 FQGNSA. CDR3 in amino acids: CASSLTVPGGGNEQFF. CDR3 coding DNA: TGTGCCAGCAGCTTAACGGTGCCCGGGGGGGGGAATGAGCAGTTCTTC.

The sample holds many counts of this clonotype. The chain uses TRBV18 and TRBJ2-1; the D is unclear. Trimming took off 3 bases at V and 6 bases at J, with 9 bases between the two ends. CDR3 length equals 13 residues. Germline CDR1 and CDR2: KGHSH and LQKENI. This chain's CDR3 is CASSPSGRNEQFF. DNA for the CDR3: TGTGCCAGCTCACCTTCAGGCCGCAATGAGCAGTTCTTC.

Many counts were recorded for this clonotype. The chain recombines TRBV29-1 with TRBJ2-7, with 9 bases that match TRBD1. The length of the CDR3 is 13 residues. Germline values: CDR1 SQVTM, CDR2 ANQGSEA. Losses at the gene ends were 4 bases for V and 6 bases for J; bases not matched to a gene: 7. CDR3: CSVVVTGGGEQYF. DNA for the CDR3: TGCAGCGTTGTAGTCACAGGGGGCGGCGAGCAGTACTTC.

The sample holds a few counts of this clonotype. The CDR3, as DNA: TGTGCCAGCAGTTCCCTTCGACAGGGTGACTATGGCTACACCTTC. This translates into CASSSLRQGDYGYTF. The chain couples TRBV6-2 or TRBV6-3 to TRBJ1-2; 7 nucleotides line up with TRBD1. Germline trimming cut 4 bases from V and 3 bases from J; bases unmatched to any gene: 8. Germline V gene sequence: CDR1 MNHEY, CDR2 SVGEGT. The length of the CDR3 is 15 residues.

This clonotype was seen at least ten times. This chain uses TRBV27 with TRBJ2-7; 11 bases agree with TRBD2. The CDR3 consists of 14 residues. The J segment lost 2 bases and the V segment lost 6 bases, leaving 3 bases of the junction unmatched. Germline V gives CDR1 MNHEY, CDR2 SMNVEV (reference sequence). This CDR3 is CASRNSGRAYEQYF. Here the CDR3 DNA reads TGTGCCAGCAGGAATAGCGGGAGGGCCTACGAGCAGTACTTC.

This clonotype was recorded at least ten times. This sequence joins TRBV25-1 and TRBJ2-5; D unresolved. V was pared by 8 bases and J by 1 base, with 8 bases between. The CDR3 loop spans 12 amino acids. Germline CDR1 is MGHDK and CDR2 is SYGVNS. CDR3: CASSTVQETQYF. CDR3 sequence (DNA): TGTGCCAGCTCGACGGTCCAAGAGACCCAGTACTTC.

A note on this clonotype: A much larger clone lies a single base off, so this may be a read error. The chain links TRBV29-1 to TRBJ1-2; a weak D match, TRBD1 (6 bases). CDR1 SQVTM and CDR2 ANQGSEA come from the germline V gene. The CDR3 length is 12 residues. The CDR3 protein is CRVEGGAYGYTF. The CDR3 DNA sequence: TGCAGAGTTGAAGGGGGGGCCTATGGCTACACCTTC. The variable domain in full, completed from reference TRBV29-1 and TRBJ1-2, reads SAVISQKPSRDICQRGTSLTIQCQVDSQVTMMFWYRQQPGQSLTLIATANQGSEATYESGFVIDKFPISRPNLTFSTLTVSNMSPEDSSIYLCRVEGGAYGYTFGSGTRLTVV.

This clonotype was observed many times. V usage is TRBV5-4 and J usage is TRBJ1-4; 7 nucleotides align to TRBD1. Germline trimming cut 4 bases from V and 2 bases from J; bases unmatched to any gene: 11. CDR1 is SGHNT, CDR2 YYREEE, per germline (reference sequence). The CDR3 is 17 residues long. CDR3 sequence reads: CASSPWTGLSTNEKLFF. CDR3 in DNA: TGTGCCAGCAGCCCCTGGACAGGTTTATCGACTAATGAAAAACTGTTTTTT. Full variable domain (outside the CDR3, taken from reference TRBV5-4 and TRBJ1-4): ETGVTQSPTHLIKTRGQQVTLRCSSQSGHNTVSWYQQALGQGPQFIFQYYREEENGRGNFPPRFSGLQFPNYSSELNVNALELDDSALYLCASSPWTGLSTNEKLFFGSGTQLSVL.

The rearrangement uses TRBV5-4 and TRBJ2-1; D gene uncertain. V lost 0 bases and J 2 bases, leaving 9 bases between the germline ends. CDR1 and CDR2 (germline): SGHNT, YYREEE (reference sequence). This CDR3 spans 15 amino acids. CDR3 protein: CASSLAPGPYNEQFF. The CDR3 DNA reads TGTGCCAGCAGCTTGGCCCCAGGTCCCTACAATGAGCAGTTCTTC.